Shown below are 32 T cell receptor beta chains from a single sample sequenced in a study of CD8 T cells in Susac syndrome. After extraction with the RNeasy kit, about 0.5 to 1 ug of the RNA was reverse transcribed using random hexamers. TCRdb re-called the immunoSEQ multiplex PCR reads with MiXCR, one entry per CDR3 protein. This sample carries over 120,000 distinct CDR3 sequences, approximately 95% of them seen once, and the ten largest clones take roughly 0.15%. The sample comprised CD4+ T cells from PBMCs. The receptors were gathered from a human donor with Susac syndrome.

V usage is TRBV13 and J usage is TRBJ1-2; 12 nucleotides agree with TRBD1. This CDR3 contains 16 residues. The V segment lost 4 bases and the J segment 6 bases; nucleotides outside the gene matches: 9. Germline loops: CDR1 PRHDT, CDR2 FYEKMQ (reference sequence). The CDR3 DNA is TGTGCCAGCAGCTGGCCCGGGACAGGGGGCCGGAATGGCTACACCTTC. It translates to CASSWPGTGGRNGYTF.

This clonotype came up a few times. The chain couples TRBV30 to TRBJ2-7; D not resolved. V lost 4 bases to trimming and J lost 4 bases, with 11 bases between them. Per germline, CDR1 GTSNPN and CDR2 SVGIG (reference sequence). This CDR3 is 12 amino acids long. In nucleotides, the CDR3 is TGTGCCTGGACGGTGGGCCAATACGAGCAGTACTTC. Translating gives CAWTVGQYEQYF. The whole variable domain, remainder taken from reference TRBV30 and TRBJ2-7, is SQTIHQWPATLVQPVGSPLSLECTVEGTSNPNLYWYRQAAGRGLQLLFYSVGIGQISSEVPQNLSASRPQDRQFILSSKKLLLSDSGFYLCAWTVGQYEQYFGPGTRLTVT.

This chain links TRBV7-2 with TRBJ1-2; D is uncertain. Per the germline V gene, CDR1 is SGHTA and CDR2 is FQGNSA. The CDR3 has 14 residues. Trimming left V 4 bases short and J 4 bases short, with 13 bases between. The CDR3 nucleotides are TGTGCCAGCAGCTCACAGTGGGTGAGCTATGGCTACACCTTC. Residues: CASSSQWVSYGYTF. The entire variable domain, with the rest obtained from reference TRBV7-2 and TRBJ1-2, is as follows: GAGVSQSPSNKVTEKGKDVELRCDPISGHTALYWYRQSLGQGLEFLIYFQGNSAPDKSGLPSDRFSAERTGGSVSTLTIQRTQQEDSAVYLCASSSQWVSYGYTFGSGTRLTVV.

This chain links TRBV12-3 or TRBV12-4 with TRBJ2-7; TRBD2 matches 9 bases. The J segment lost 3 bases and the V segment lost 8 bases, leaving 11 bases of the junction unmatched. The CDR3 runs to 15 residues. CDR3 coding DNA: TGTGCCAGCGCCCGGGCCCGTAGCGGGAGCTACGAGCAGTACTTC. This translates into CASARARSGSYEQYF.

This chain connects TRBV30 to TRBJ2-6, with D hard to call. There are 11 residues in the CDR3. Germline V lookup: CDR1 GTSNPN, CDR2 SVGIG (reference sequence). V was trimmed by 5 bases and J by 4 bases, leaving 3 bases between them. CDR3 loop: CAWGGANVLTF. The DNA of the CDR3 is TGTGCCTGGGGAGGGGCCAACGTCCTGACTTTC.

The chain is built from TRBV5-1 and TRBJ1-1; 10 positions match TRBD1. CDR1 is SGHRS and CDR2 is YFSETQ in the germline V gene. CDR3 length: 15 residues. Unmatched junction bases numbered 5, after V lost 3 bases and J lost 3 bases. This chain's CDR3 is CASSSQGTGDTEAFF. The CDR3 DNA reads TGCGCCAGCAGCTCTCAAGGGACAGGGGACACTGAAGCTTTCTTT.

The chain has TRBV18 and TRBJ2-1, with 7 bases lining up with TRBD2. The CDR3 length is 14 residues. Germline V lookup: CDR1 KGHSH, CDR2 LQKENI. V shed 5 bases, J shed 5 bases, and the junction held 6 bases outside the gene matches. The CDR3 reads CASSAGEVNNEQFF. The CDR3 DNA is TGTGCCAGCTCAGCGGGGGAGGTGAACAATGAGCAGTTCTTC.

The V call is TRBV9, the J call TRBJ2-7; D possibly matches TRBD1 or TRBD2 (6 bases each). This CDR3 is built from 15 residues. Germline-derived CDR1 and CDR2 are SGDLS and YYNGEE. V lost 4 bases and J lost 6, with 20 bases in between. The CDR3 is CASSPRAPEGGEQYF. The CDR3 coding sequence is TGTGCCAGCAGCCCCCGGGCACCCGAGGGGGGCGAGCAGTACTTC.

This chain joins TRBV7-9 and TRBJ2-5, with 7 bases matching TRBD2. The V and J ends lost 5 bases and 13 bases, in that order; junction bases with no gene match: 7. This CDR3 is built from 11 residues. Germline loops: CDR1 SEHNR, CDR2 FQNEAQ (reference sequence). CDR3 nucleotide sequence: TGTGCCAGCAGCACGAGCGGGGTTCGGTACTTC. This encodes CASSTSGVRYF.

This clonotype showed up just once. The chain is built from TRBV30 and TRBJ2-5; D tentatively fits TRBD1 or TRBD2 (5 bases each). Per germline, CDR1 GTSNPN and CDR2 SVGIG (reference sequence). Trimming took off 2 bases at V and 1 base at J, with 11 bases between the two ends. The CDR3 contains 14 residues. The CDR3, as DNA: TGTGCCTGGAGTCCGGCCGGGACCCAAGAGACCCAGTACTTC. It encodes CAWSPAGTQETQYF. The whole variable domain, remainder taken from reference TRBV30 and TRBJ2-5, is SQTIHQWPATLVQPVGSPLSLECTVEGTSNPNLYWYRQAAGRGLQLLFYSVGIGQISSEVPQNLSASRPQDRQFILSSKKLLLSDSGFYLCAWSPAGTQETQYFGPGTRLLVL.

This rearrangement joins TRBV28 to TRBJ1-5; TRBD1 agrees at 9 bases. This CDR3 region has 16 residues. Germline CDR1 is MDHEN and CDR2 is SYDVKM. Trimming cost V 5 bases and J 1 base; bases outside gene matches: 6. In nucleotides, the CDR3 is TGTGCCAGCAGTCTGACAGGGGGGGGGAGCAATCAGCCCCAGCATTTT. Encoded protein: CASSLTGGGSNQPQHF.

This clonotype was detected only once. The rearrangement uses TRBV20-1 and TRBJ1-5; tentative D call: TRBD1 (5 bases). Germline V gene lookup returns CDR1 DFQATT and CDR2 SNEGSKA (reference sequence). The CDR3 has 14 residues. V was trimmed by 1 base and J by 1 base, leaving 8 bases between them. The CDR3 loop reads CSARAGPSNQPQHF. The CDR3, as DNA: TGCAGTGCTAGAGCAGGGCCCAGCAATCAGCCCCAGCATTTT.

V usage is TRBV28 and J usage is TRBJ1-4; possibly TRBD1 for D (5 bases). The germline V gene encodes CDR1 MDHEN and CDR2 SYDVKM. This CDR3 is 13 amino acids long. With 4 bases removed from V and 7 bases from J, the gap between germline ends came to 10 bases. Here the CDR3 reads CASSYDSLEKLFF. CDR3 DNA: TGTGCCAGCAGTTATGACAGTCTTGAAAAACTGTTTTTT.

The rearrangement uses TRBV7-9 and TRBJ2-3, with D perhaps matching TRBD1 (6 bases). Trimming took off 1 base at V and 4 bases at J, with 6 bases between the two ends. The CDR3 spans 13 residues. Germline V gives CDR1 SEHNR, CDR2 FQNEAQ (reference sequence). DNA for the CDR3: TGTGCCAGCAGCTTAGAGGGGGCAGATACGCAGTATTTT. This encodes CASSLEGADTQYF.

The CDR3 DNA reads as TGTGCCAGCAGCTCTGAGGGGTTGGAGACCCAGTACTTC. Protein sequence: CASSSEGLETQYF. V gene TRBV4-2 combines with J gene TRBJ2-5; D tentatively fits TRBD1 or TRBD2 (5 bases each). V lost 5 bases, J lost 5 bases, and 12 bases lay in between. The CDR3 is made up of 13 amino acids. Germline assignment: CDR1 LGHNA and CDR2 YNFKEQ.

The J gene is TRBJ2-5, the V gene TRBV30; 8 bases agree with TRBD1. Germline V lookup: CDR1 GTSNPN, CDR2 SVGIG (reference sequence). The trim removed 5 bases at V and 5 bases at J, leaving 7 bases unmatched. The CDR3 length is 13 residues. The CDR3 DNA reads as TGTGCCTGGGGATTGAACAGGGGGGAGACCCAGTACTTC. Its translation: CAWGLNRGETQYF.

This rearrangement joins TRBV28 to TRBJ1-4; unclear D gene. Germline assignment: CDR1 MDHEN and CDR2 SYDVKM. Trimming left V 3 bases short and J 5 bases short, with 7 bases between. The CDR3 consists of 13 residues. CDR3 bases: TGTGCCAGCAGTTTCAGTATCAATGAAAAACTGTTTTTT. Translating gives CASSFSINEKLFF.

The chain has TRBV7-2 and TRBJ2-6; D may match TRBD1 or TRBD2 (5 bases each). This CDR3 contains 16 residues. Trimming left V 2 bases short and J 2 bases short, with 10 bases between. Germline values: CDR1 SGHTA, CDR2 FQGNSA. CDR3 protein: CASSLSGAAGANVLTF. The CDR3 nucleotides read TGTGCCAGCAGCTTATCCGGGGCTGCTGGGGCCAACGTCCTGACTTTC. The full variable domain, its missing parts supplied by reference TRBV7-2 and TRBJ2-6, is GAGVSQSPSNKVTEKGKDVELRCDPISGHTALYWYRQSLGQGLEFLIYFQGNSAPDKSGLPSDRFSAERTGGSVSTLTIQRTQQEDSAVYLCASSLSGAAGANVLTFGAGSRLTVL.

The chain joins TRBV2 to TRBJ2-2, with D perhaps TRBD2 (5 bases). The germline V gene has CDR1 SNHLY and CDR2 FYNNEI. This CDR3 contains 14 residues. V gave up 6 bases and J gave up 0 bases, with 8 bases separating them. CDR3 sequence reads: CASRADSNTGELFF. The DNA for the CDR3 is TGTGCCAGCAGGGCGGACTCGAACACCGGGGAGCTGTTTTTT.

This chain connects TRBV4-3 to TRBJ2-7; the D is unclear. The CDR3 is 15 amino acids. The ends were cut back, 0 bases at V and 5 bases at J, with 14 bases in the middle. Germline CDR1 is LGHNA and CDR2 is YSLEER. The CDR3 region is CASSQDRSNFDEQYF. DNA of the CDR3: TGCGCCAGCAGCCAAGATCGCAGTAACTTCGACGAGCAGTACTTC.

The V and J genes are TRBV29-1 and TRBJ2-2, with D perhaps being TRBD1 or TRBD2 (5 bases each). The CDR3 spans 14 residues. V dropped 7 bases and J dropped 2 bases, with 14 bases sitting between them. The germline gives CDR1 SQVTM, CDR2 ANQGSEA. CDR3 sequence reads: CSAWDGRNTGELFF. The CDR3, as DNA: TGCAGCGCCTGGGACGGTCGAAACACCGGGGAGCTGTTTTTT.

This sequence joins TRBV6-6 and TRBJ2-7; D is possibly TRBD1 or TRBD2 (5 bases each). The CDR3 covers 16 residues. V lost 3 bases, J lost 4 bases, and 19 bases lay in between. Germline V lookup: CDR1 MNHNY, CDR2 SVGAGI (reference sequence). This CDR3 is CASSYVGTGPRYEQYF. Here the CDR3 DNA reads TGTGCCAGCAGTTATGTGGGGACGGGTCCCCGGTACGAGCAGTACTTC.

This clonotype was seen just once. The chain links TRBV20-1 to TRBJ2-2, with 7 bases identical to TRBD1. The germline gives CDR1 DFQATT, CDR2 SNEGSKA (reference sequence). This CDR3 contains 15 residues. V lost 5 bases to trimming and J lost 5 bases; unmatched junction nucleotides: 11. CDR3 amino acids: CSAATGTGDTGELFF. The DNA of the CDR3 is TGCAGTGCTGCTACGGGTACAGGGGATACCGGGGAGCTGTTTTTT.

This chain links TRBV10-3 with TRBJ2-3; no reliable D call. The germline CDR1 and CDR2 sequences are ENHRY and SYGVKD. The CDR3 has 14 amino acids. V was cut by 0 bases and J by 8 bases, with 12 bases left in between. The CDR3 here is CAISESESVGTQYF. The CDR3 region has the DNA TGTGCCATCAGTGAGTCGGAGAGCGTAGGTACGCAGTATTTT.

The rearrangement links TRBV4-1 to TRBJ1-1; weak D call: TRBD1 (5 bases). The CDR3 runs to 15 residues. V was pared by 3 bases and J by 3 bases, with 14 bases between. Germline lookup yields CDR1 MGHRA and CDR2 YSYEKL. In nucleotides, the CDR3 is TGCGCCAGCAGCCAGGGGGTCGCGCGGGACACTGAAGCTTTCTTT. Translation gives CASSQGVARDTEAFF.

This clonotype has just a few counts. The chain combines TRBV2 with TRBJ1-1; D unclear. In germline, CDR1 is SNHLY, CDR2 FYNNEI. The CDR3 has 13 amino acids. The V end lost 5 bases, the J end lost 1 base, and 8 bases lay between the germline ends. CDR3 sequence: CASSLGENTEAFF. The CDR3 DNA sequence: TGTGCCAGCAGTCTCGGGGAGAACACTGAAGCTTTCTTT.

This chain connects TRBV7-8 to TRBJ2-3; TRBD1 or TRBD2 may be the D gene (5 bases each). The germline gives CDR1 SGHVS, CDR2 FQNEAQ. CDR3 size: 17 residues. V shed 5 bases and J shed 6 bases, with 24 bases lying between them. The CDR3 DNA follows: TGTGCCAGCAGCAGATACGGGACCCGCGTTTCATTTGATACGCAGTATTTT. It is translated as CASSRYGTRVSFDTQYF.

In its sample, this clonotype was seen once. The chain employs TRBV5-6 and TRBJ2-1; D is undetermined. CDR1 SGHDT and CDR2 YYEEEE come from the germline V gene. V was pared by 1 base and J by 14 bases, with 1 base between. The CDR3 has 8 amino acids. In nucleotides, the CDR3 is TGTGCCAGCAGCTTGAAGTTCTTC. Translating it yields CASSLKFF.

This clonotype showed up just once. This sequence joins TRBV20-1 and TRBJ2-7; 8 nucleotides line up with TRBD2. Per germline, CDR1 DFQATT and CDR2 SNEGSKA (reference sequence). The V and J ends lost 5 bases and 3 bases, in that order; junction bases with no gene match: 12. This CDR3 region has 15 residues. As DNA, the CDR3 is TGCAGTGCTCGCTCCCCGACTAGCGCCAACTACGAGCAGTACTTC. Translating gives CSARSPTSANYEQYF.

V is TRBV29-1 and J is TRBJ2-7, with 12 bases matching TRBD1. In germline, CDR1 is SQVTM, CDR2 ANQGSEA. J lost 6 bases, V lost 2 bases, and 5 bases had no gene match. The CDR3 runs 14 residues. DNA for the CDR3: TGCAGCGTTGAATCGGGACAGGGGGCAGGCGAGCAGTACTTC. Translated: CSVESGQGAGEQYF.

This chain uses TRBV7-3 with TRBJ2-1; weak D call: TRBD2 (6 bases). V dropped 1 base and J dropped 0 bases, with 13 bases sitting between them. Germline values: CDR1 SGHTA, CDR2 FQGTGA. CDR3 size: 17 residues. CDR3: CASSLIGGAFSYNEQFF. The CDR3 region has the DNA TGTGCCAGCAGCTTAATTGGCGGGGCCTTCTCCTACAATGAGCAGTTCTTC.

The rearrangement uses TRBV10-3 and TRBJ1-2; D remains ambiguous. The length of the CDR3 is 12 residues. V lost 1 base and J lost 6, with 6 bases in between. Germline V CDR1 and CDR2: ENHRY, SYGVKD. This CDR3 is CAISEFRDGYTF. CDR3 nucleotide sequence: TGTGCCATCAGTGAGTTCCGTGATGGCTACACCTTC.